This TCR beta chain was captured in a study of T cell changes during pregnancy in multiple sclerosis. Trimming stripped 0 bases from V and 6 bases from J, with 11 bases between. The CDR3 is 14 residues long. Looked up from germline, CDR1 is LGHNA and CDR2 is YNFKEQ. This clone ranks as medium-sized. Different DNA sequences within this sample yield the same CDR3. Sequencing was performed with immunoSEQ multiplex PCR; in TCRdb, only in-frame clones are kept and a portion is missing. The table has 40,000 to 60,000 clones, around 92% seen once. The genes are TRBV4-2 and TRBJ1-2; D not resolved. Specimen: CD4+ T cells from peripheral blood mononuclear cells, collected in the third trimester of pregnancy. The clonotype comes from a female donor with multiple sclerosis, enrolled in a pregnancy study. CDR3: CASSQDTWRDGYTF. CDR3 DNA: TGTGCCAGCAGCCAAGATACGTGGAGAGATGGCTACACCTTC.